This TCR beta chain was documented in a study of CD4 T cells in relation to SARS-CoV-2 and coronaviruses. At the level of the study: TCR beta CDR3s were sequenced after roughly ten-day antigen culture of PBMCs. Median patient age was approximately 38 years, spanning 21 to 72 years. Two subjects were Hispanic; patients were seven to nine males and a few females.

This CDR3 has 15 residues. Germline V gene lookup returns CDR1 WSHSY and CDR2 SAAADI. Using immunoSEQ multiplex PCR, the repertoire was profiled, and TCRdb retains in-frame clones only, with some absent. The sample includes fewer than 35,000 clones, roughly 82% of them seen just once. For this clone: Antigen: not known. The junction shows a germline mismatch at one end, possibly a read error.

The receptor was isolated from an adult with COVID-19. The sequenced sample consisted of memory CD4+ T cells from PBMCs, cultured in vitro. This chain links TRBV10-2 with TRBJ2-1; TRBD2 agrees at 12 bases. CDR3: CASSESPSGRAGMLF. The DNA of the CDR3 is TGCGCCAGCAGTGAGTCTCCTAGCGGGAGGGCCGGTATGCTCTTC.